This T cell receptor beta chain was obtained from a study of siplizumab effects on memory and regulatory T cells. About this clone: The antigen is not known.

Assaying covered roughly 92,000 TCR templates per sample. Produced via immunoSEQ multiplex PCR; TCRdb's table is partial and in-frame only. The table lists some 120,000 clones, around 94% of them singletons, with approximately 1.8% in the top ten. Losses at the gene ends were 4 bases for V and 1 base for J; bases not matched to a gene: 6. The CDR3 sequence is 16 residues long. The germline V gene has CDR1 SGHDN and CDR2 FVKESK. Findings and limits, study-wide: In the presence of siplizumab, alloreactive sequences traceable to unstimulated CD4+ memory cells were significantly reduced. The naive T cell population seemed more diverse than memory cells and seemed a major contributor to the alloresponse.

The rearrangement links TRBV14 to TRBJ2-2; 7 bases line up with TRBD2. The sequence was obtained from a human donor in good health. Material: non-Treg CD4+ T cells sorted from blood. In DNA, the CDR3 is TGTGCCAGCAGCCGCCGGGGGAGGGAGAACACCGGGGAGCTGTTTTTT. Translation gives CASSRRGRENTGELFF. Full variable domain (rest looked up from reference TRBV14 and TRBJ2-2): EAGVTQFPSHSVIEKGQTVTLRCDPISGHDNLYWYRRVMGKEIKFLLHFVKESKQDESGMPNNRFLAERTGGTYSTLKVQPAELEDSGVYFCASSRRGRENTGELFFGEGSRLTVL.